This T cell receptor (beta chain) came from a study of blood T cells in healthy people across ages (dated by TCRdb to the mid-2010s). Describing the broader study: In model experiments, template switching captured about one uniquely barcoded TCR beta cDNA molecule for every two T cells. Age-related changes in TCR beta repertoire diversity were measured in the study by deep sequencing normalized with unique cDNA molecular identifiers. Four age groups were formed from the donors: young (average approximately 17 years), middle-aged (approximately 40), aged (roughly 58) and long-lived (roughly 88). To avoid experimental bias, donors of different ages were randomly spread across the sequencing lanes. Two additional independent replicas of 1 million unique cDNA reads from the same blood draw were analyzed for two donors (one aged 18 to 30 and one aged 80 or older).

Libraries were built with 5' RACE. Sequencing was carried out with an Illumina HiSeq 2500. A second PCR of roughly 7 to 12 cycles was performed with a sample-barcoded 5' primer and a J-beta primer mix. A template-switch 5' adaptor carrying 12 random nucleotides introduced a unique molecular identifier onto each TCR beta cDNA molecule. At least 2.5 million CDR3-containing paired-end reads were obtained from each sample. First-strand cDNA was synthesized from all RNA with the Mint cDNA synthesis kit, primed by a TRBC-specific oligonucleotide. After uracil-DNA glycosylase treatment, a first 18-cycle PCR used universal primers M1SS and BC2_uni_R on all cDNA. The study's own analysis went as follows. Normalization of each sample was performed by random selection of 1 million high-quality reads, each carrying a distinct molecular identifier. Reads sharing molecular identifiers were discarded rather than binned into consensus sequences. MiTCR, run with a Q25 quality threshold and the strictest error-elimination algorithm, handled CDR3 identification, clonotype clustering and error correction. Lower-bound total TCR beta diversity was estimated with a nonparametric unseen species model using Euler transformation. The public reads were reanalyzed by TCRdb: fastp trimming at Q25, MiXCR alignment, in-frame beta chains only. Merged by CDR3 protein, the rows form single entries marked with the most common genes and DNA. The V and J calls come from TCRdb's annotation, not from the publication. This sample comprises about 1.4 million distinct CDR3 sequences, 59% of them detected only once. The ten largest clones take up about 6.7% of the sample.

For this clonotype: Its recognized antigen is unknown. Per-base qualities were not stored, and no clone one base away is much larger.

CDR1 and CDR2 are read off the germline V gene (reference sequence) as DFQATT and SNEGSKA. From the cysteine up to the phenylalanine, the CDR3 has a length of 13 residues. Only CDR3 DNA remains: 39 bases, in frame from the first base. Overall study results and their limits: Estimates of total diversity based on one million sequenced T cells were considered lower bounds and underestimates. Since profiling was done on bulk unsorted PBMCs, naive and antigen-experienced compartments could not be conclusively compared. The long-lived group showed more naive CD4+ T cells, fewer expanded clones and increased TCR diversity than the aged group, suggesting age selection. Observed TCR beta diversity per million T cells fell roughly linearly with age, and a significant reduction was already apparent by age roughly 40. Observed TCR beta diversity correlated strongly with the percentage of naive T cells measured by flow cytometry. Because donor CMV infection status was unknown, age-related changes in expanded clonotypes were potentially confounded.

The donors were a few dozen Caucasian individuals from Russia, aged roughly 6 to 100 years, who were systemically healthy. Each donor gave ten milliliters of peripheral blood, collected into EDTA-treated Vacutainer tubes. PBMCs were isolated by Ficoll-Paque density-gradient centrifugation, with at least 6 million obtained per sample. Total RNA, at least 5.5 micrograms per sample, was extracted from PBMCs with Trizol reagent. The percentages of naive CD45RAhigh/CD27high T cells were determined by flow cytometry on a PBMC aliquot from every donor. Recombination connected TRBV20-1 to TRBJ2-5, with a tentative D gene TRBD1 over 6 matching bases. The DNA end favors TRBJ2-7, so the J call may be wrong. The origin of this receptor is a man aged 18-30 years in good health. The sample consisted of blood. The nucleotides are TGCAGGATGGACCGGGACACCCCCTACGAGCAGTACTTC. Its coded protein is CRMDRDTPYEQYF.